The next 8 T cell receptor beta chains were all read from a single sample in a study of T cell responses to AZD1222 COVID-19 vaccine. Sequenced by immunoSEQ multiplex PCR; TCRdb stores in-frame clones only, minus some. The table lists about 79,000 clones, 89% of them singletons. This sample comprised peripheral blood, obtained 28 days after the second AZD1222 dose. Source of these receptors: an adult who received the AZD1222 COVID-19 vaccine.

This chain joins TRBV27 and TRBJ1-6, with TRBD1 as a possible D gene (5 bases). Germline loops: CDR1 MNHEY, CDR2 SMNVEV (reference sequence). The CDR3 is 16 residues long. V was cut by 6 bases and J by 7 bases, with 19 bases left in between. DNA of the CDR3: TGTGCCAGCAGGTGGGGTCCGGGACTGAACAATTCACCCCTCCACTTT. It translates to CASRWGPGLNNSPLHF.

The table lists this clone with a count of one. The chain links TRBV12-1 to TRBJ1-2; TRBD1, the D gene given by the table, was not confirmed from the DNA. TRBV12-1 is deemed a pseudogene. The CDR3 runs to 17 residues. The CDR3 DNA follows: TGTGCCAGCAGCTTTGCGCGGAGGGGGCATAGAGTCTGTGGCTACACCTTC. It codes for CASSFARRGHRVCGYTF.

In nucleotides, the CDR3 is TGTGCCAGCAGCCCAACCGGCAGACCGTACGAGCAGTACTTC. It specifies CASSPTGRPYEQYF. This sequence joins TRBV7-7 and TRBJ2-7; no reliable D call. This CDR3 is built from 14 residues. Germline V gives CDR1 SSHAT, CDR2 FNYEAQ (reference sequence). The V and J ends lost 5 bases and 4 bases respectively, with 15 bases between them. The whole variable domain, filled in from reference TRBV7-7 and TRBJ2-7, reads GAGVSQSPRYKVTKRGQDVTLRCDPISSHATLYWYQQALGQGPEFLTYFNYEAQPDKSGLPSDRFSAERPEGSISTLTIQRTEQRDSAMYRCASSPTGRPYEQYFGPGTRLTVT.

The chain joins TRBV6-1 to TRBJ1-1; D gene uncertain. V gave up 1 base and J gave up 4 bases, with 10 bases separating them. The CDR3 loop spans 14 amino acids. Germline CDR1 MNHNS, CDR2 SASEGT. The CDR3 DNA sequence: TGTGCCAGCAGTGAAGGGGATTGGGTCACTGAAGCTTTCTTT. It specifies CASSEGDWVTEAFF.

CDR3 sequence (DNA): TGTGCTAGTGGTTTGGGGAGCGGTACCTACGAGCAGTACTTC. This sequence encodes CASGLGSGTYEQYF. The gene calls are TRBV12-5 and TRBJ2-7, with a tentative D call TRBD2 (5 bases). With 1 base removed from V and 2 bases from J, the gap between germline ends came to 9 bases. Germline values: CDR1 LGHNT, CDR2 FRNRAP. The length of the CDR3 is 14 residues.

This chain uses TRBV29-1 with TRBJ2-5; 7 bases agree with TRBD1. CDR1 SQVTM and CDR2 ANQGSEA come from the germline V gene. The CDR3 is made up of 13 amino acids. Trimming took 7 bases from V and 3 from J; bases not matched to a gene: 8. The CDR3 DNA follows: TGCAGCGAAAATAGACAGGGTAAAGAGACCCAGTACTTC. Amino acid sequence: CSENRQGKETQYF. Drawing the rest from reference TRBV29-1 and TRBJ2-5, the complete variable domain is SAVISQKPSRDICQRGTSLTIQCQVDSQVTMMFWYRQQPGQSLTLIATANQGSEATYESGFVIDKFPISRPNLTFSTLTVSNMSPEDSSIYLCSENRQGKETQYFGPGTRLLVL.

The chain links TRBV19 to TRBJ1-1, with no clear D. Germline CDR1 LNHDA, CDR2 SQIVND (reference sequence). The length of the CDR3 is 17 residues. Trimming pared 3 bases from V and 1 base from J, leaving 18 bases between. CDR3 DNA: TGTGCCAGTAGTATGGCTCGATACGAGGTACGGAACACTGAAGCTTTCTTT. Its protein product is CASSMARYEVRNTEAFF.

Turning to this clone: The germline gene is not matched at one end of the junction; a read error may be the cause. The rearrangement joins TRBV7-6 to TRBJ2-1; a weak D match, TRBD2 (5 bases). Germline CDR1 is SGHVS and CDR2 is FNYEAQ. The CDR3 loop spans 13 amino acids. The CDR3, as DNA: TGTGCCAGCAGATTAGCGCCTAACAATGAGCAGTTCTTC. It encodes CASRLAPNNEQFF.